This TCR beta chain was recovered during a study of PD-1 blockade in mismatch repair-deficient tumors. At the level of the study: All were previously treated, progressing patients with some twelve mismatch repair-deficient cancer types.

This clone was counted once. Its cognate antigen is unknown. Here immunoSEQ multiplex PCR was the method, and the copy in TCRdb shows in-frame clones only, minus some. Of about 34,000 clones listed, over 80% are singletons. General study findings and limits: Tumor-resident clones, often undetectable pretreatment in blood, expanded then contracted after pembrolizumab.

Mismatch repair deficiency was confirmed in all patients, by PCR or immunohistochemistry. The TCR-sequenced patients were three responders to pembrolizumab. The CDR3 runs 16 residues. The V gene end was trimmed by 5 bases and the J gene end by 4 bases; junction bases not matched to a gene: 7. Per germline, CDR1 SEHNR and CDR2 FQNEAQ (reference sequence). The receptor was isolated from an adult with mismatch repair-deficient cancer. This rearrangement joins TRBV7-9 to TRBJ2-2, with 10 bases aligning to TRBD1. Sample: PBMCs, taken approximately 6 weeks after starting pembrolizumab. The CDR3 DNA follows: TGTGCCAGCAGCCCCTGGGACAGGGGAGGCACCGGGGAGCTGTTTTTT. This translates into CASSPWDRGGTGELFF.